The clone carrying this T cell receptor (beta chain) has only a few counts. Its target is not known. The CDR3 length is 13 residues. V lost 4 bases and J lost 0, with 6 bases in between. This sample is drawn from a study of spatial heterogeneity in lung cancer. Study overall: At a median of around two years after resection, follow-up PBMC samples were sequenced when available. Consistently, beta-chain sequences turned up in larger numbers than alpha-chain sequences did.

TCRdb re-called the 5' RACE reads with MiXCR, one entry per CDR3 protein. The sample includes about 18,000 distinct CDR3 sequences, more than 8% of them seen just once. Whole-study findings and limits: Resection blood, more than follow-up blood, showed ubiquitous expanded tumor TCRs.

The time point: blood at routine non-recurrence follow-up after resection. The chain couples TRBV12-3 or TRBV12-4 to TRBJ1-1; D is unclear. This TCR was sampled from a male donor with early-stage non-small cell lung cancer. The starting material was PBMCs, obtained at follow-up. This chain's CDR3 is CASSYRVNTEAFF. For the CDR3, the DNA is TGTGCCAGCAGTTACAGAGTGAACACTGAAGCTTTCTTT.